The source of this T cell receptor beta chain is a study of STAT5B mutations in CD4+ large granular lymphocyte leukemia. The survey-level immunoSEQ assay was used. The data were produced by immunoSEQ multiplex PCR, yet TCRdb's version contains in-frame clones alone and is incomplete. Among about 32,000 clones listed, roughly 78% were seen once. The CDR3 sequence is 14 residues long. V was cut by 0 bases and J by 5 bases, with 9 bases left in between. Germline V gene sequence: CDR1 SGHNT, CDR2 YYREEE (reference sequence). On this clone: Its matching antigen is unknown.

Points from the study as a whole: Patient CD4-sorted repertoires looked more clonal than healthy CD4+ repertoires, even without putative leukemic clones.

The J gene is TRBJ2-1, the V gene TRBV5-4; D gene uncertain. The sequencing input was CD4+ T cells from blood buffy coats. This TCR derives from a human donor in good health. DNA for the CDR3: TGTGCCAGCAGCTTGGATAGTGATCACAATGAGCAGTTCTTC. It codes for CASSLDSDHNEQFF.